This T cell receptor beta chain was captured by sequencing in a study of cytomegalovirus exposure and HLA in healthy donors. Healthy individuals who donated bone marrow served as the donors. V was clipped by 8 bases and J by 6 bases; unmatched bases: 5. CDR3 length equals 14 residues. Germline V lookup: CDR1 MNHEY, CDR2 SVGAGI. Primers for the PCR totalled 60 Vbeta and 13 Jbeta. TCRdb's table, derived via immunoSEQ multiplex PCR, lists solely in-frame clones and lacks some. The repertoire has over 70,000 clones, around four fifths of them found once; the top ten carry about 2.7%. This rearrangement joins TRBV6-5 to TRBJ2-1; 12 bases are a match to TRBD2. The TCR comes from a male donor in good health and CMV-seropositive. The specimen sequenced was PBMCs. CDR3 coding DNA: TGTGCCAGCTATCCGGGACTAGCGGGCAATGAGCAGTTCTTC. Encoded protein: CASYPGLAGNEQFF.